This T cell receptor beta chain was sequenced for a study of shared clonotypes between healthy human individuals. Germline assignment: CDR1 MDHEN and CDR2 SYDVKM. Trimming cost V 10 bases and J 5 bases; bases outside gene matches: 9. The CDR3 is 13 amino acids. Using immunoSEQ multiplex PCR, the repertoire was profiled, and TCRdb retains in-frame clones only, with some absent. In the table there are a few million clones, 80% to 95% of which are singletons. The chain carries TRBV28 and TRBJ2-3; 7 bases fit TRBD2. Sequences were obtained from naive CD4+ T cells from PBMCs. The subset is: CD45RA+ positively selected. This sequence was found in a man aged 18 to 35 in good health. Some clones in this sample may be carry-over from other donors' samples. In DNA, the CDR3 is TGTGCCACATCAGCGGGAAAAGAAGATACGCAGTATTTT. Translated: CATSAGKEDTQYF.